This entry concerns a single T cell receptor beta chain. Its antigen is currently unknown. Trimming at V came to 1 base and at J to 7 bases, leaving 9 bases not matched to a gene. Germline values: CDR1 MDHEN, CDR2 SYDVKM. The CDR3 runs to 15 residues. This sample was included in a study of T cells in Graves' hyperthyroidism and ophthalmopathy. Study-level background: Peripheral blood sampling occurred at initial diagnosis, before any treatment.

Study findings and constraints: In the analysis, a 13 V-J model separated ophthalmopathy from stable hyperthyroidism. Most thyroid clonotypes expanded above 0.001 appeared in blood too.

There were TCR beta CDR3 regions amplified from RNA transcripts. TCR CDR3 underwent first-round RT-PCR with the HTBI primer set. TCRdb analysed the multiplex PCR reads with MiXCR anew, one entry per CDR3 protein. The sample shows 500,000 to 750,000 distinct CDR3 sequences, approximately 15% of them seen only once. Enrolled ophthalmopathy patients presented with a Clinical Activity Score of at least 3, a NOSPECS grade of at least 4, and disease duration under 3 months. This clonotype originated in a woman under 30 with Graves' ophthalmopathy. The chain uses TRBV28 and TRBJ2-5; the match to TRBD2 covers 7 bases. Sequencing used blood. The chain's CDR3 is CASSLLGTTRGTQYF. CDR3 bases: TGTGCCAGCAGTTTATTGGGGACTACCAGAGGGACCCAGTACTTC.